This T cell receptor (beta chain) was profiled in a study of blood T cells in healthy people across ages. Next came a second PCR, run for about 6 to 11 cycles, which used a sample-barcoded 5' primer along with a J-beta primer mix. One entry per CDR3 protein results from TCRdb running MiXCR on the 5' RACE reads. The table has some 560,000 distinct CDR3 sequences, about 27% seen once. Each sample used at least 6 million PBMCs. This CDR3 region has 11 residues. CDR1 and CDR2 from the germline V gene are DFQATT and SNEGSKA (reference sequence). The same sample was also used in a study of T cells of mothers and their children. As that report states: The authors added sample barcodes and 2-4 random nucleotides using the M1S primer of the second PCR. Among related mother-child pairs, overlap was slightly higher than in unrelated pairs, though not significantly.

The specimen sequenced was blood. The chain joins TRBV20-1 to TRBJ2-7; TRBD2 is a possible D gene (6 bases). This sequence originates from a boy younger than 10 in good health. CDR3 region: CSGGATYEQYF. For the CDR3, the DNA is TGCAGCGGGGGAGCCACCTACGAGCAGTACTTC.